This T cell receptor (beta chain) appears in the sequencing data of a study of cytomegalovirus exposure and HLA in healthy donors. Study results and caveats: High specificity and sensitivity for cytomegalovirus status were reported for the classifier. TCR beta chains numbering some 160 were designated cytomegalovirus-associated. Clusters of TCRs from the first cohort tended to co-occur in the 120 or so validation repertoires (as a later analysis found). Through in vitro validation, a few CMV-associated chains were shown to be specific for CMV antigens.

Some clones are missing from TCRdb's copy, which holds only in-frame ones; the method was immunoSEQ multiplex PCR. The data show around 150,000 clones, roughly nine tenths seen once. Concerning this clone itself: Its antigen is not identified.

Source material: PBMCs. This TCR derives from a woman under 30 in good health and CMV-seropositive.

In DNA, the CDR3 is TGTGCCAGCAGCGTAGAAGCGGGAGGGCCGGGGGAGCAGTACTTC. Amino acids: CASSVEAGGPGEQYF. The chain has TRBV9 and TRBJ2-7; TRBD2 matches 10 bases. Germline V gene lookup returns CDR1 SGDLS and CDR2 YYNGEE. Trimming removed 0 bases from V and 7 bases from J; junction bases left unmatched: 7. CDR3 length: 15 residues. Full variable domain (missing parts from reference TRBV9 and TRBJ2-7): DSGVTQTPKHLITATGQRVTLRCSPRSGDLSVYWYQQSLDQGLQFLIQYYNGEERAKGNILERFSAQQFPDLHSELNLSSLELGDSALYFCASSVEAGGPGEQYFGPGTRLTVT.